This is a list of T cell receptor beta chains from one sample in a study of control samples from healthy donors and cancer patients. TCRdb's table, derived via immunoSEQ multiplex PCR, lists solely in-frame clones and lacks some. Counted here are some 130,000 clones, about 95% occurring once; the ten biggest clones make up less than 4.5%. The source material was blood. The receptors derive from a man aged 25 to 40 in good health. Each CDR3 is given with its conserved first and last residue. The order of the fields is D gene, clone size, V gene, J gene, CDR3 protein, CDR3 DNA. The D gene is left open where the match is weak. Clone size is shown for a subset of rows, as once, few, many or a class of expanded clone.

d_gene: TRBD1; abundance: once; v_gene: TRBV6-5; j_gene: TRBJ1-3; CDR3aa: CASSYFRGGNTIYF; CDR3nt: TGTGCCAGCAGTTACTTCAGGGGGGGAAACACCATATATTTT
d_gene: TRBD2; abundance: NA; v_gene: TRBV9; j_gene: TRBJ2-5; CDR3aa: CASSPGLAGAGETQYF; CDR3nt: TGTGCCAGCAGCCCTGGACTAGCGGGGGCCGGGGAGACCCAGTACTTC
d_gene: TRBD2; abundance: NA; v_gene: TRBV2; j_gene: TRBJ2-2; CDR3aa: CASSVIAGYTGELFF; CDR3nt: TGTGCCAGCAGTGTTATAGCGGGATACACCGGGGAGCTGTTTTTT
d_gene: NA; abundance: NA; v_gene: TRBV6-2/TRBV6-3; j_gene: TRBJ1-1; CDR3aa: CASSWIDRKNTEAFF; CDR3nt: TGTGCCAGCAGTTGGATCGACAGAAAGAACACTGAAGCTTTCTTT
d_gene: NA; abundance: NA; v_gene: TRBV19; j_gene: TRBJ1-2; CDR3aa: CASSIDGAVSRGYGYTF; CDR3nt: TGTGCCAGTAGTATTGACGGGGCAGTTTCTCGGGGCTATGGCTACACCTTC
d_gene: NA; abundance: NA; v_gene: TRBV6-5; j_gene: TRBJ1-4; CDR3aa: CASSQGYPLGKLFF; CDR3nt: TGTGCCAGCAGTCAGGGCTACCCGTTGGGAAAACTGTTTTTT
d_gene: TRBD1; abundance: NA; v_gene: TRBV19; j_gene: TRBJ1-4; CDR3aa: CASSTGQVAEKLFF; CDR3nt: TGTGCCAGTAGTACGGGACAGGTCGCGGAAAAACTGTTTTTT
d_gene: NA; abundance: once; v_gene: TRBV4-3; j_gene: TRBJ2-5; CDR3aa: CASSQDVGSRGTQYF; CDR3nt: TGCGCCAGCAGCCAAGATGTGGGATCAAGAGGGACCCAGTACTTC
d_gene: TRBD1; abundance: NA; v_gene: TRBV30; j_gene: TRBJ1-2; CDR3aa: CAWELLGGGYTF; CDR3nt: TGTGCCTGGGAACTATTAGGGGGCGGCTACACCTTC
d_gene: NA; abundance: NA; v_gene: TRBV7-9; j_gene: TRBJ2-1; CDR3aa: CASSLALGLYNEQFF; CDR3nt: TGTGCCAGCAGCTTAGCGCTCGGACTGTACAATGAGCAGTTCTTC
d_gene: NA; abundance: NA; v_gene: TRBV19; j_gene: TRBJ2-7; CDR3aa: CATADGAEQYF; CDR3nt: TGTGCCACCGCTGATGGGGCCGAGCAGTACTTC
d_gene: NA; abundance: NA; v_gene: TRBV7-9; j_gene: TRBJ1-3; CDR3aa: CASSVDISSGNTIYF; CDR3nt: TGTGCCAGCAGCGTGGATATCAGCTCTGGAAACACCATATATTTT
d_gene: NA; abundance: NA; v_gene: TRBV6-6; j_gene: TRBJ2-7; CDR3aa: CASSYSVNEQYF; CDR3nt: TGTGCCAGCAGTTACTCGGTGAACGAGCAGTACTTC
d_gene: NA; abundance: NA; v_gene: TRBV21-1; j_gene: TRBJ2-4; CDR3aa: CASSFWTGQGYF; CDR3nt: TGTGCCAGCAGCTTCTGGACAGGGCAGGGGTACTTC
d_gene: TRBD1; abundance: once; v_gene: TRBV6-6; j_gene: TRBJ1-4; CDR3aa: CASSYPPGGFNEKLFF; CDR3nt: TGTGCCAGCAGTTACCCGCCAGGGGGGTTCAATGAAAAACTGTTTTTT
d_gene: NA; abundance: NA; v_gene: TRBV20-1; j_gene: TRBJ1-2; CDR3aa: CSALRNGYTF; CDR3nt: TGCAGTGCGTTAAGGAATGGCTACACCTTC
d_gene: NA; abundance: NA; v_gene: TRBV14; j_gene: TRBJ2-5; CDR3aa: CASSQYLETQYF; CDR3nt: TGTGCCAGCAGCCAATACTTGGAGACCCAGTACTTC
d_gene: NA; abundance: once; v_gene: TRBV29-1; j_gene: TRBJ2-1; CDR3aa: CSVDPGYYNEQFF; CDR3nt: TGCAGCGTTGATCCGGGGTATTACAATGAGCAGTTCTTC
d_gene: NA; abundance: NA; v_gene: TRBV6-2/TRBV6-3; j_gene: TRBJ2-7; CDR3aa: CASSYAQSFSYEQYF; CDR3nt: TGTGCCAGCAGTTACGCACAGTCGTTCTCCTACGAGCAGTACTTC
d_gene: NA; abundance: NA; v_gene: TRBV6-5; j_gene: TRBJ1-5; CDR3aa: CASSWDSNQPQHF; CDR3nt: TGTGCCAGCAGTTGGGACAGCAATCAGCCCCAGCATTTT
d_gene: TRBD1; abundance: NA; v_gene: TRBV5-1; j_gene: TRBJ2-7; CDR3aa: CASSSWTGGLYEQYF; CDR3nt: TGCGCCAGCAGCTCCTGGACAGGGGGCTTGTACGAGCAGTACTTC
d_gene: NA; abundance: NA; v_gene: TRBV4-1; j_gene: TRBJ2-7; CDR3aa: CASSQDSKAPYEQYF; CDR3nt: TGCGCCAGCAGCCAAGATTCAAAGGCTCCCTACGAGCAGTACTTC
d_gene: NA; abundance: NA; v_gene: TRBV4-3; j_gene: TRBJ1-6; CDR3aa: CASSQDREASNSPLHF; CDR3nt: TGCGCCAGCAGCCAAGACAGGGAGGCCTCGAATTCACCCCTCCACTTT
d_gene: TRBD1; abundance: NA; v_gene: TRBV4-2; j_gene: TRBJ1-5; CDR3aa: CASSLQGEGAEPQHF; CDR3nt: TGTGCCAGCAGCCTCCAGGGCGAGGGGGCAGAGCCCCAGCATTTT